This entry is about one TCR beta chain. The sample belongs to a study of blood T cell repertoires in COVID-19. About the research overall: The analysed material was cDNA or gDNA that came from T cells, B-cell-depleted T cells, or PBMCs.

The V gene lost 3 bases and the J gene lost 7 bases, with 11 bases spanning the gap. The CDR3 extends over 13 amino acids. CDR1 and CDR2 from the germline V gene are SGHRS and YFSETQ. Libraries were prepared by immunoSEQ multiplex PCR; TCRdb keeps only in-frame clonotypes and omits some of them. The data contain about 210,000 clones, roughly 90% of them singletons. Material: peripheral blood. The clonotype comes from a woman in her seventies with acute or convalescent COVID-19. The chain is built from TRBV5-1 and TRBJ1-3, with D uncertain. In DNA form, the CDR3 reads TGCGCCAGCAGCTCGGAGGGAATTAACACCATATATTTT. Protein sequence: CASSSEGINTIYF.